The next 15 T cell receptor beta chains were all read from a single sample in a study of cytomegalovirus exposure and HLA in healthy donors. Both 60 Vbeta primers and 13 Jbeta primers went into the PCR. The table came from immunoSEQ multiplex PCR; TCRdb's copy has only in-frame clones and leaves some out. The profile shows about 160,000 clones, 60% to 85% of them singletons. The sample was PBMCs. Receptors were obtained from a woman aged 45 to 65 in good health and CMV-seropositive.

This clone was recorded a few times. The chain recombines TRBV2 with TRBJ1-2; TRBD1 might be the D (5 bases). CDR3 length: 12 amino acids. Germline loops: CDR1 SNHLY, CDR2 FYNNEI. V lost 6 bases and J 5 bases, leaving 10 bases between the germline ends. CDR3 sequence: CASRDDSYGYTF. The CDR3 DNA follows: TGTGCCAGCAGAGATGACAGTTATGGCTACACCTTC.

This chain connects TRBV11-3 to TRBJ2-1; D may be TRBD1 (6 bases). Germline V gene data show CDR1 as SGHNT and CDR2 as YENEEA. The CDR3 is 14 amino acids. V was pared by 0 bases and J by 6 bases, with 9 bases between. CDR3 in DNA: TGTGCCAGCAGCTTAGAGGGGGCGAGCAATGAGCAGTTCTTC. It specifies CASSLEGASNEQFF. Full variable domain (remainder filled in from reference TRBV11-3 and TRBJ2-1): EAGVVQSPRYKIIEKKQPVAFWCNPISGHNTLYWYLQNLGQGPELLIRYENEEAVDDSQLPKDRFSAERLKGVDSTLKIQPAELGDSAVYLCASSLEGASNEQFFGPGTRLTVL.

The J gene is TRBJ2-1, the V gene TRBV13; D perhaps matches TRBD1 (5 bases). The CDR3 consists of 17 residues. From germline, CDR1 is PRHDT and CDR2 FYEKMQ (reference sequence). The germline V and J ends were trimmed by 1 base and 0 bases, with 13 bases remaining between them. Written as DNA, the CDR3 is TGTGCCAGCAGCTTAGAGGCCCAAGGGGTCTCCTACAATGAGCAGTTCTTC. Its protein product is CASSLEAQGVSYNEQFF.

The chain links TRBV30 to TRBJ2-7; D may be TRBD1 (6 bases). This CDR3 has 14 residues. V was cut by 4 bases and J by 3 bases, with 16 bases left in between. CDR1 GTSNPN and CDR2 SVGIG come from the germline V gene (reference sequence). The CDR3 spells CAWKGRQVYYEQYF. The CDR3 DNA follows: TGTGCCTGGAAAGGGAGACAGGTCTACTACGAGCAGTACTTC.

The chain links TRBV5-1 to TRBJ2-6, with a tentative D call TRBD2 (6 bases). Germline-derived CDR1 and CDR2 are SGHRS and YFSETQ. This CDR3 contains 18 residues. Trimming took off 0 bases at V and 2 bases at J, with 15 bases between the two ends. CDR3 bases: TGCGCCAGCAGCTTGGACGGGGGAAGTAGGGCTGGGGCCAACGTCCTGACTTTC. Translation: CASSLDGGSRAGANVLTF.

The gene calls are TRBV7-9 and TRBJ2-2, with D perhaps TRBD1 (6 bases). CDR3 length: 15 amino acids. Germline-derived CDR1 and CDR2 are SEHNR and FQNEAQ (reference sequence). V lost 5 bases and J lost 2, with 12 bases in between. CDR3 protein: CASSTGQTNTGELFF. DNA for the CDR3: TGTGCCAGCAGCACAGGACAGACTAACACCGGGGAGCTGTTTTTT. The complete variable domain, with remaining parts taken from reference TRBV7-9 and TRBJ2-2, reads DTGVSQNPRHKITKRGQNVTFRCDPISEHNRLYWYRQTLGQGPEFLTYFQNEAQLEKSRLLSDRFSAERPKGSFSTLEIQRTEQGDSAMYLCASSTGQTNTGELFFGEGSRLTVL.

The chain links TRBV5-5 to TRBJ2-2, with 8 positions matching TRBD1. The CDR3 spans 15 residues. Looked up from germline, CDR1 is SGHKS and CDR2 is YYEKEE (reference sequence). The V segment lost 0 bases and the J segment 3 bases; nucleotides outside the gene matches: 1. The CDR3 is CASSLEQGDTGELFF. The CDR3 DNA sequence: TGTGCCAGCAGCTTGGAACAGGGGGACACCGGGGAGCTGTTTTTT.

This sequence joins TRBV7-3 and TRBJ2-5, with D possibly TRBD2 on 5 matching bases. Germline CDR1 and CDR2: SGHTA and FQGTGA. This CDR3 comprises 13 residues. The V end lost 3 bases, the J end lost 3 bases, and 8 bases lay between the germline ends. This CDR3 is CASSFDGKETQYF. The CDR3 bases are TGTGCCAGCAGCTTTGACGGGAAAGAGACCCAGTACTTC.

V gene TRBV19 combines with J gene TRBJ1-6; TRBD1 matches at 8 bases. The CDR3 totals 13 residues. Germline loops: CDR1 LNHDA, CDR2 SQIVND (reference sequence). The V gene end was trimmed by 11 bases and the J gene end by 6 bases; junction bases not matched to a gene: 6. CDR3 DNA sequence: TGTGCCTCCCGGGACAGGCGTAATTCACCCCTCCACTTT. Translating gives CASRDRRNSPLHF.

This chain links TRBV16 with TRBJ1-1; D unresolved. Germline V lookup: CDR1 KGHSY, CDR2 FQNENV. Trimming removed 4 bases from V and 5 bases from J, with 8 bases in between. CDR3 size: 12 residues. CDR3 DNA sequence: TGTGCCAGCAGCCCCGGCGGGACTGAAGCTTTCTTT. Translated, it gives CASSPGGTEAFF.

The rearrangement uses TRBV5-1 and TRBJ2-5; 12 bases map to TRBD2. Germline assignment: CDR1 SGHRS and CDR2 YFSETQ. This CDR3 has 15 amino acids. V lost 2 bases, J lost 2 bases, and 1 base stayed unmatched. CDR3 coding DNA: TGCGCCAGCAGCTTTGGGACTAGCGGGCAAGAGACCCAGTACTTC. This encodes CASSFGTSGQETQYF.

V is TRBV10-1 and J is TRBJ1-1; the match to TRBD1 covers 7 bases. Looked up from germline, CDR1 is WNHNN and CDR2 is SYGVQD (reference sequence). Trimming cost V 6 bases and J 9 bases; bases outside gene matches: 10. The length of the CDR3 is 13 residues. CDR3 DNA sequence: TGCGCCAGCAGCGATTCCCGGACAGGCAAAGCTTTCTTT. It yields the protein CASSDSRTGKAFF.

The chain employs TRBV9 and TRBJ2-1; TRBD2 agrees at 16 bases. Germline trimming cut 4 bases from V and 8 bases from J; bases unmatched to any gene: 9. The CDR3 length is 17 residues. Germline V gene data show CDR1 as SGDLS and CDR2 as YYNGEE. The CDR3, as DNA: TGTGCCAGCAGCTCGGGACTAGCGGGGGGGACGGGGTATGAGCAGTTCTTC. Protein sequence: CASSSGLAGGTGYEQFF.

This chain connects TRBV9 to TRBJ2-1; 8 bases agree with TRBD1. The CDR3 runs to 14 residues. J gave up 7 bases and V 2 bases, and 5 bases lay outside the gene matches. Germline-derived CDR1 and CDR2 are SGDLS and YYNGEE. CDR3 DNA: TGTGCCAGCAGCGTTCAGGGGGCTGGGAATGAGCAGTTCTTC. Translated, it gives CASSVQGAGNEQFF.

This clone showed up just once. The V call is TRBV29-1, the J call TRBJ2-7; 10 nucleotides align to TRBD2. V was pared by 2 bases and J by 3 bases, with 13 bases of the junction left unmatched. The germline V gene encodes CDR1 SQVTM and CDR2 ANQGSEA. CDR3 length: 17 amino acids. The CDR3 loop reads CSVERKLAGVNYYEQYF. The DNA for the CDR3 is TGCAGCGTTGAAAGGAAGCTAGCGGGGGTGAATTACTACGAGCAGTACTTC.